What follows describes a single TCR beta chain. The data are from a study of blood T cell repertoires in COVID-19. Looking at the study overall: COVID-19 samples collected from the United States, Italy and Spain covered acute and convalescent phases. In each case, the material was cDNA or gDNA derived from T cells, B-cell-depleted T cells, or PBMCs.

Measured with immunoSEQ multiplex PCR; TCRdb has only the in-frame clones, and not every one. The sample carries 210,000 or so clones, around 84% recorded once. Germline V gene lookup returns CDR1 MGHRA and CDR2 YSYEKL. Germline trimming cut 1 base from V and 5 bases from J; bases unmatched to any gene: 6. This CDR3 contains 15 residues. Source material: peripheral blood. The chain carries TRBV4-1 and TRBJ1-2; 8 nucleotides agree with TRBD1. This TCR came from a man in his forties or fifties with acute or convalescent COVID-19. The CDR3 sequence is CASSQVHRGNYGYTF. CDR3 nucleotides: TGCGCCAGCAGCCAAGTCCACAGGGGGAATTATGGCTACACCTTC.